This TCR beta chain stems from a study of beta chain features in type 1 diabetes. The wider study: Patient and healthy donor groups were alike in age, gender and cell yields.

Study results and limitations: In all four CD4+ subsets, TCRB CDR3 length was significantly, moderately reduced in type 1 diabetes.

The authors reverse transcribed all of the isolated RNA, so sequencing captured expressed TCRB transcripts. Sequencing used immunoSEQ multiplex PCR; TCRdb keeps in-frame clones, though not all of them. The sample lists some 700,000 clones, over 10% occurring once. The CDR3 runs 14 residues. The germline gives CDR1 GTSNPN, CDR2 SVGIG (reference sequence). The V and J ends lost 3 bases and 0 bases respectively, with 11 bases between them. One heparinised blood draw averaging around 120 mL was given by each donor. Concerning this clone: Antigen: not known.

Sequences were obtained from naive CD4+ T cells from blood. The chain recombines TRBV30 with TRBJ1-2; a possible D gene is TRBD1 (5 bases). This receptor was identified in a man in his late teens or twenties with type 1 diabetes. The CDR3 sequence is CAWREGIANYGYTF. The CDR3 DNA reads as TGTGCCTGGAGAGAGGGGATAGCTAACTATGGCTACACCTTC. Full variable domain (outside the CDR3, taken from reference TRBV30 and TRBJ1-2): SQTIHQWPATLVQPVGSPLSLECTVEGTSNPNLYWYRQAAGRGLQLLFYSVGIGQISSEVPQNLSASRPQDRQFILSSKKLLLSDSGFYLCAWREGIANYGYTFGSGTRLTVV.